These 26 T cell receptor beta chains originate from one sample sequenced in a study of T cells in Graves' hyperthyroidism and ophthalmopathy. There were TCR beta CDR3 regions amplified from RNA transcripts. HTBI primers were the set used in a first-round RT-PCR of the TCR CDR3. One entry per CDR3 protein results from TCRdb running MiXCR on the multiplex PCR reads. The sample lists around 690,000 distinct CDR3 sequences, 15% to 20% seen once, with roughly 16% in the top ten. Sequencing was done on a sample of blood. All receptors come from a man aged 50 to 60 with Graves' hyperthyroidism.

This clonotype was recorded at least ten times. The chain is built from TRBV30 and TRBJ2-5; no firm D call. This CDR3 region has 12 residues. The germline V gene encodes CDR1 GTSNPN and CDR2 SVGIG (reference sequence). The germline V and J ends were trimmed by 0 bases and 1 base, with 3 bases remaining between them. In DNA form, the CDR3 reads TGTGCCTGGAGTGTACTCCAAGAGACCCAGTACTTC. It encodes CAWSVLQETQYF.

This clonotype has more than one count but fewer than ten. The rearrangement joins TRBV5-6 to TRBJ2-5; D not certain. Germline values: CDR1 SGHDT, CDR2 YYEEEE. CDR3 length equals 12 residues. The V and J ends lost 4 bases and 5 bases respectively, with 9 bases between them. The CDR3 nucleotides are TGTGCCAGCAGCCTTCAAGAGGAGACCCAGTACTTC. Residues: CASSLQEETQYF.

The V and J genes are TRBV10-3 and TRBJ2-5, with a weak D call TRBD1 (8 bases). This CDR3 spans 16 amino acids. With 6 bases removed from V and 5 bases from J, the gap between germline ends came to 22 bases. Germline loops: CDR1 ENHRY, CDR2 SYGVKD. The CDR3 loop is CAIRAPPDRGGETQYF. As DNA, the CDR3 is TGTGCCATCAGGGCCCCCCCTGACAGGGGAGGGGAGACCCAGTACTTC.

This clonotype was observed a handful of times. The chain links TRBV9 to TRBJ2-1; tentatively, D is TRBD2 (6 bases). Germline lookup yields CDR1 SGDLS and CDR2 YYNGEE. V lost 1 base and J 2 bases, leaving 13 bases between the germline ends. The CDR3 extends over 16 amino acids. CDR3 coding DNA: TGTGCCAGCAGCGTAAGGGCGGGCGGGACCTACAATGAGCAGTTCTTC. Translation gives CASSVRAGGTYNEQFF.

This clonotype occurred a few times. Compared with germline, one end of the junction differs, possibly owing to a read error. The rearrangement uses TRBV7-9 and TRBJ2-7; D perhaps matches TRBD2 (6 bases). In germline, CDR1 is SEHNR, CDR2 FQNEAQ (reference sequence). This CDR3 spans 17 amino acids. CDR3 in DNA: TGTGCCAGCAGCCTAGGAGGGAAACACCAAAACCTCTACGAGCAGCACTTC. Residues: CASSLGGKHQNLYEQHF. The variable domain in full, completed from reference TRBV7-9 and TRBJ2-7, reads DTGVSQNPRHKITKRGQNVTFRCDPISEHNRLYWYRQTLGQGPEFLTYFQNEAQLEKSRLLSDRFSAERPKGSFSTLEIQRTEQGDSAMYLCASSLGGKHQNLYEQHFGPGTRLTVT.

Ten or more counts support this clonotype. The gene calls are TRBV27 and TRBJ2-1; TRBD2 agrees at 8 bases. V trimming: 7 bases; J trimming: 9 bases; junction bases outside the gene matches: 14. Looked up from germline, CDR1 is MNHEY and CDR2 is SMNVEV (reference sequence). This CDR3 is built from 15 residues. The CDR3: CASTSSGSSGSEQFF. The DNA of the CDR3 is TGTGCCAGCACCTCAAGTGGTTCGAGCGGGAGTGAGCAGTTCTTC.

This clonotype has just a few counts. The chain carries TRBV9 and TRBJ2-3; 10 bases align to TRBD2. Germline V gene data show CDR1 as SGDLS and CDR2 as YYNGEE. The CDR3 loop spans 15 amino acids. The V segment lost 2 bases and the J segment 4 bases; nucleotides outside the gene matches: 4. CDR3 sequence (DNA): TGTGCCAGCAGCGTCACTAGCGGGATCGCAGATACGCAGTATTTT. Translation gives CASSVTSGIADTQYF.

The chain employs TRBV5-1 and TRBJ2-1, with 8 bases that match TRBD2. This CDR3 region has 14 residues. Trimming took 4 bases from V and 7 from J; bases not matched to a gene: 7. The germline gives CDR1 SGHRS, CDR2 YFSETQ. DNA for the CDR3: TGCGCCAGCAGCACCGGACTAGCACCGAATGAGCAGTTCTTC. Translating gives CASSTGLAPNEQFF.

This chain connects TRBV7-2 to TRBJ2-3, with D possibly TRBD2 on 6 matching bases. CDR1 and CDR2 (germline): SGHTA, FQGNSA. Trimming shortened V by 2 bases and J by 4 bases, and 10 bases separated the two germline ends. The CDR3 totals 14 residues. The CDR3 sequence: CASSLRERSDTQYF. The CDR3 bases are TGTGCCAGCAGCTTACGGGAGAGATCAGATACGCAGTATTTT.

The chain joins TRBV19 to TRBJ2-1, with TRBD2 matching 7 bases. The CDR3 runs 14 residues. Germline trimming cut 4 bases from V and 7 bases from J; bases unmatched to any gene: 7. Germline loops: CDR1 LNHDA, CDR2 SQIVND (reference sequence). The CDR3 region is CASSKREVRNEQFF. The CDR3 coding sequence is TGTGCCAGTAGTAAACGGGAGGTGCGAAATGAGCAGTTCTTC.

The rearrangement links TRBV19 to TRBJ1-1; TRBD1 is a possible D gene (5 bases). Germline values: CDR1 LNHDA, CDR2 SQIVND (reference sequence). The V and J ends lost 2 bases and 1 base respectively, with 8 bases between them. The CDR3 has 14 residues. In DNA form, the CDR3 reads TGTGCCAGTAGTATAAGAGGGGAGAACACTGAAGCTTTCTTT. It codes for CASSIRGENTEAFF. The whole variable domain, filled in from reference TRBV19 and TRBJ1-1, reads DGGITQSPKYLFRKEGQNVTLSCEQNLNHDAMYWYRQDPGQGLRLIYYSQIVNDFQKGDIAEGYSVSREKKESFPLTVTSAQKNPTAFYLCASSIRGENTEAFFGQGTRLTVV.

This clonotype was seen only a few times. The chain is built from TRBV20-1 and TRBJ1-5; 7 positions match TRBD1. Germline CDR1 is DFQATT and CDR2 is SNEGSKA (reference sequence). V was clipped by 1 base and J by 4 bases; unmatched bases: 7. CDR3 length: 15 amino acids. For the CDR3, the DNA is TGCAGTGCTAGAGTTCCCAGGGGGTTAAATCAGCCCCAGCATTTT. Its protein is CSARVPRGLNQPQHF.

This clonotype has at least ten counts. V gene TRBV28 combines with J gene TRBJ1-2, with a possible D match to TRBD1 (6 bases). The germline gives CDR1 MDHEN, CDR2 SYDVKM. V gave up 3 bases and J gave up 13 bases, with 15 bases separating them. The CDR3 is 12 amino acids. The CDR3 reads CASSFNNRECTF. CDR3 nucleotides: TGTGCCAGCAGTTTTAATAACAGGGAATGCACCTTC.

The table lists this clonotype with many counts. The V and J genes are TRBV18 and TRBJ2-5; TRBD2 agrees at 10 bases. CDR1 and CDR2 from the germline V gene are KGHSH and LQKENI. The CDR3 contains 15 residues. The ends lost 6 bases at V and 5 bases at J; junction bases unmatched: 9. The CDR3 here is CASSAVAGGRETQYF. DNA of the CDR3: TGTGCCAGCTCCGCAGTAGCGGGAGGCCGGGAGACCCAGTACTTC.

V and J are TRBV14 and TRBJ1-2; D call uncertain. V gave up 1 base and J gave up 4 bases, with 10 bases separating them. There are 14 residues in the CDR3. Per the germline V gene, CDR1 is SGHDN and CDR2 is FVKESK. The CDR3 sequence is CASSQVDSVYGYTF. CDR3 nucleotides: TGTGCCAGCAGCCAAGTTGACTCCGTCTATGGCTACACCTTC.

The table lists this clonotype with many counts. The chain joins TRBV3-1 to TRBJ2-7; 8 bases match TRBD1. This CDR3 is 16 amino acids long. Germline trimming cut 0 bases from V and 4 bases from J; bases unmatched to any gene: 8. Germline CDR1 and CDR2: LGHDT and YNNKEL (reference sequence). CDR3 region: CASSQDTRGRRYEQYF. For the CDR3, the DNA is TGTGCCAGCAGCCAAGATACCAGGGGGCGAAGGTACGAGCAGTACTTC.

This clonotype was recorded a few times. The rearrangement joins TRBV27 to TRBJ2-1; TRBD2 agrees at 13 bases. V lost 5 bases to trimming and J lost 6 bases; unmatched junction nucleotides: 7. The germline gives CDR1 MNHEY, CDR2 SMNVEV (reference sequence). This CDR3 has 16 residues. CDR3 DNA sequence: TGTGCCAGCAGTCATGGACTAGCGGGAGTGATCAATGAGCAGTTCTTC. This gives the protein CASSHGLAGVINEQFF.

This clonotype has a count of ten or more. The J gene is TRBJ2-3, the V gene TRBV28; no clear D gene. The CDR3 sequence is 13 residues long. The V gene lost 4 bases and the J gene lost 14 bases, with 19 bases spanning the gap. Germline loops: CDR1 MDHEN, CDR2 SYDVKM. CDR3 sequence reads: CASSSPHMGSPYF. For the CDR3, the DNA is TGTGCCAGCAGTTCACCTCATATGGGCAGCCCGTATTTT.

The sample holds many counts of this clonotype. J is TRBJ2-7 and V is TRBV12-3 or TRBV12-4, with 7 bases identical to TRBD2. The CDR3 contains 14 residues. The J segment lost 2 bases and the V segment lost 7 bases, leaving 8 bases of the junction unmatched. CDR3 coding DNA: TGTGCCAGCACCGGCGGGACTATCACCTACGAGCAGTACTTC. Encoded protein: CASTGGTITYEQYF.

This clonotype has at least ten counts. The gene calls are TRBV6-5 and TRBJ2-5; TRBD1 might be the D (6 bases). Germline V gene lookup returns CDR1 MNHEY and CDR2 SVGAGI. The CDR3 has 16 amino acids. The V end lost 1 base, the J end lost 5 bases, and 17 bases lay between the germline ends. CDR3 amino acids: CASSYFAHRATETQYF. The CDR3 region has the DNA TGTGCCAGCAGTTACTTTGCTCACAGGGCTACGGAGACCCAGTACTTC.

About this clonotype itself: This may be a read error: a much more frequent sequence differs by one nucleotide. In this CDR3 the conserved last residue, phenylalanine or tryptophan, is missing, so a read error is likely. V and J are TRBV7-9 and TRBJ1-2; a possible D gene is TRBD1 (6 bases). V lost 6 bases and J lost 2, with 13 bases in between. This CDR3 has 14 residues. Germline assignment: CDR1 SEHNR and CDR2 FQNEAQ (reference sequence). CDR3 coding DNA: TGTGCCAGCAGTTGGCACGGACAGAACTATGGCTACACCTGC. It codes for CASSWHGQNYGYTC.

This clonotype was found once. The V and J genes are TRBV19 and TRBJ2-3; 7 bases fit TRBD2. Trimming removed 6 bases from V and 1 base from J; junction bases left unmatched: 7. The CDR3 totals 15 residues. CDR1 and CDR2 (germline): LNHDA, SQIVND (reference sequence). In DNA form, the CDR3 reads TGTGCCAGTAGCTCCCCGGGGAGGGGCACAGATACGCAGTATTTT. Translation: CASSSPGRGTDTQYF.

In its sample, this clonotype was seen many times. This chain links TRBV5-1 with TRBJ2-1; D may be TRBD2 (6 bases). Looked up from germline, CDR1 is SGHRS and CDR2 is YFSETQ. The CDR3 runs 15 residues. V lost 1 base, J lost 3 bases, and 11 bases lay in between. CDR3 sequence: CASSLTGTDYNEQFF. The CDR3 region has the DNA TGCGCCAGCAGCTTGACCGGGACTGACTACAATGAGCAGTTCTTC.

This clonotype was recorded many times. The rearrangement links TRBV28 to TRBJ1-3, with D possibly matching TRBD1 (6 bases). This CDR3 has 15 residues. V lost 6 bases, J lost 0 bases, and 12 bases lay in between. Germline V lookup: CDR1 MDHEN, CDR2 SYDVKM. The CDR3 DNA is TGTGCCAGCAGACAGGACAGAGCCTCTGGAAACACCATATATTTT. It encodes CASRQDRASGNTIYF.

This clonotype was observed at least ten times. In DNA form, the CDR3 reads TGTGCCTGGAGTGTACAGGTCGTCAATGAGCAGTTCTTC. Amino acid sequence: CAWSVQVVNEQFF. The chain recombines TRBV30 with TRBJ2-1, with TRBD1 as a possible D gene (5 bases). Germline CDR1 GTSNPN, CDR2 SVGIG (reference sequence). The CDR3 spans 13 residues. Trimming stripped 0 bases from V and 6 bases from J, with 9 bases between.

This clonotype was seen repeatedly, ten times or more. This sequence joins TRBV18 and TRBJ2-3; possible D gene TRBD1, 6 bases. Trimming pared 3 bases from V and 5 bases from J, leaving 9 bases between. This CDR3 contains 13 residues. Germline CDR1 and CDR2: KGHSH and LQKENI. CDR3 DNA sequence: TGTGCCAGCTCACCCTCAGGGGAAGATACGCAGTATTTT. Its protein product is CASSPSGEDTQYF.